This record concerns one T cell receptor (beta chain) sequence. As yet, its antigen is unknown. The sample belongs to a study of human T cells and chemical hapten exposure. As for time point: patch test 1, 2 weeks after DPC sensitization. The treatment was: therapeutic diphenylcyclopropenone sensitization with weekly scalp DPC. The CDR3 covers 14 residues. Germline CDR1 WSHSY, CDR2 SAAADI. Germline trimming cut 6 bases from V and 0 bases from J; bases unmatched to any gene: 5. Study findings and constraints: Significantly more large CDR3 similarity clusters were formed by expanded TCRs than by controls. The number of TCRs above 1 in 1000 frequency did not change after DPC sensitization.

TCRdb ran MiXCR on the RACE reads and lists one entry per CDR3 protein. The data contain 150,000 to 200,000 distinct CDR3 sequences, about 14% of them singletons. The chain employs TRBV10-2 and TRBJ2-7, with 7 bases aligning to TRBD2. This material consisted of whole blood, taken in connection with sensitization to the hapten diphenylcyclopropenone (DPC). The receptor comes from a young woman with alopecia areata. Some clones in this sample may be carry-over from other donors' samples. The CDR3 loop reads CASSRLADSYEQYF. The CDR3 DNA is TGCGCCAGCAGCCGACTAGCAGACTCCTACGAGCAGTACTTC.